These 24 T cell receptor beta chains were sequenced from one sample in a study of T cell clones after liver transplantation. Clones were sequenced by immunoSEQ multiplex PCR, and TCRdb holds only the in-frame ones, with some missing. The data hold about 20,000 clones, with about 94% observed a single time. Specimen: CD8+ T cells from blood, collected about 26 months after liver transplant. The source is a human patient who received a liver transplant. The T cells may come from the graft donor.

V and J are TRBV13 and TRBJ2-5, with D possibly being TRBD2 (6 bases). V lost 4 bases to trimming and J lost 5 bases, with 11 bases between them. The CDR3 totals 13 residues. CDR1 is PRHDT and CDR2 is FYEKMQ in the germline V gene (reference sequence). In DNA, the CDR3 is TGTGCCAGCAGCTCTCGGGGGTGGGAGACCCAGTACTTC. It encodes CASSSRGWETQYF.

CDR3 DNA: TGTGCCAGCAGTTACGACAGACAGGGGAAAAACATTCAGTACTTC. It yields the protein CASSYDRQGKNIQYF. V and J are TRBV6-5 and TRBJ2-4, with 8 bases fitting TRBD1. Germline V gives CDR1 MNHEY, CDR2 SVGAGI. Trimming cost V 2 bases and J 4 bases; bases outside gene matches: 4. The CDR3 runs 15 residues.

This clone has just a few counts. The chain combines TRBV5-4 with TRBJ2-2; D is ambiguous. Germline V lookup: CDR1 SGHNT, CDR2 YYREEE (reference sequence). V was trimmed by 2 bases and J by 0 bases, leaving 11 bases between them. The CDR3 spans 16 residues. The DNA for the CDR3 is TGTGCCAGCAGCTTCCCGGGTGGTGCGAACACCGGGGAGCTGTTTTTT. Protein sequence: CASSFPGGANTGELFF. The full variable domain, rest sourced from reference TRBV5-4 and TRBJ2-2, is ETGVTQSPTHLIKTRGQQVTLRCSSQSGHNTVSWYQQALGQGPQFIFQYYREEENGRGNFPPRFSGLQFPNYSSELNVNALELDDSALYLCASSFPGGANTGELFFGEGSRLTVL.

The chain uses TRBV27 and TRBJ1-1; TRBD1 matches 7 bases. Looked up from germline, CDR1 is MNHEY and CDR2 is SMNVEV (reference sequence). The CDR3 runs 13 residues. The ends lost 5 bases at V and 11 bases at J; junction bases unmatched: 11. The CDR3 reads CASSPLTGTAAFF. In nucleotides, the CDR3 is TGTGCCAGCAGTCCCCTTACCGGGACAGCTGCTTTCTTT.

The rearrangement joins TRBV6-5 to TRBJ2-7; D perhaps matches TRBD1 (6 bases). This CDR3 is built from 15 residues. Trimming left V 0 bases short and J 3 bases short, with 12 bases between. In germline, CDR1 is MNHEY, CDR2 SVGAGI. In nucleotides, the CDR3 is TGTGCCAGCAGTTACTCAGCCCCGGACAGCTACGAGCAGTACTTC. This codes for CASSYSAPDSYEQYF.

The gene calls are TRBV4-1 and TRBJ2-5; TRBD2 matches 8 bases. The V gene end was trimmed by 0 bases and the J gene end by 4 bases; junction bases not matched to a gene: 7. The CDR3 has 16 residues. Germline V gene sequence: CDR1 MGHRA, CDR2 YSYEKL. The CDR3 DNA reads as TGCGCCAGCAGCCAAGATGAACGGGAGGGCCGAGAGACCCAGTACTTC. Encoded protein: CASSQDEREGRETQYF.

This clone was detected only once. This chain joins TRBV15 and TRBJ1-5; TRBD1 aligns across 8 bases. The trim removed 5 bases at V and 1 base at J, leaving 1 base unmatched. From germline, CDR1 is LNHNV and CDR2 YYDKDF (reference sequence). CDR3 size: 14 residues. CDR3 in DNA: TGTGCCACCAGCGGGACAGGCAGCAATCAGCCCCAGCATTTT. It translates to CATSGTGSNQPQHF.

This clone was observed once. The chain uses TRBV2 and TRBJ1-1; tentative D call: TRBD1 (5 bases). The CDR3 is 15 amino acids. Trimming took off 3 bases at V and 0 bases at J, with 11 bases between the two ends. Per the germline V gene, CDR1 is SNHLY and CDR2 is FYNNEI. This CDR3 is CASSEGVIMNTEAFF. The CDR3 DNA is TGTGCCAGCAGTGAGGGGGTTATCATGAACACTGAAGCTTTCTTT.

In nucleotides, the CDR3 is TGTGCCAGCAGCTTGGGAGGGGCGCTCACAGATACGCAGTATTTT. Its protein product is CASSLGGALTDTQYF. The rearrangement joins TRBV5-4 to TRBJ2-3; D may match TRBD1 or TRBD2 (5 bases each). V was pared by 0 bases and J by 2 bases, with 10 bases between. The germline V gene has CDR1 SGHNT and CDR2 YYREEE (reference sequence). This CDR3 is built from 15 residues.

The genes are TRBV5-4 and TRBJ2-2; D is undetermined. This CDR3 spans 15 amino acids. CDR1 is SGHNT and CDR2 is YYREEE in the germline V gene (reference sequence). Deletions cut 1 base from V and 0 bases from J, with 7 bases between. CDR3 protein: CASSLYSTNTGELFF. The CDR3 DNA follows: TGTGCCAGCAGCTTGTACAGTACGAACACCGGGGAGCTGTTTTTT.

This clone was seen only once. J is TRBJ2-1 and V is TRBV27; TRBD1 aligns across 8 bases. From germline, CDR1 is MNHEY and CDR2 SMNVEV (reference sequence). With 6 bases clipped from V and 9 bases from J, the junction kept 10 bases outside the gene matches. The CDR3 is made up of 14 amino acids. The CDR3 coding sequence is TGTGCCAGCAGCCTAGGGTCAGGGGGCGGTGAGCAGTTCTTC. This encodes CASSLGSGGGEQFF.

The chain uses TRBV30 and TRBJ2-2; TRBD2 might be the D (5 bases). CDR3 length equals 13 residues. Deletions cut 0 bases from V and 5 bases from J, with 7 bases between. Germline CDR1 and CDR2: GTSNPN and SVGIG (reference sequence). The CDR3 DNA sequence: TGTGCCTGGAGTGTAAGCGGAACCGGGGAGCTGTTTTTT. It codes for CAWSVSGTGELFF.

The rearrangement links TRBV6-5 to TRBJ1-2; 7 nucleotides align to TRBD1. Trimming took 6 bases from V and 3 from J; bases not matched to a gene: 4. CDR1 is MNHEY and CDR2 is SVGAGI in the germline V gene. CDR3 length: 13 amino acids. The CDR3 region is CASRDQGDYGYTF. The CDR3 DNA is TGTGCCAGCAGAGACCAGGGGGACTATGGCTACACCTTC.

The CDR3 here is CASSPLRERNEQFF. CDR3 coding DNA: TGTGCCAGCAGCCCACTGCGGGAGAGGAATGAGCAGTTCTTC. This chain joins TRBV7-2 and TRBJ2-1, with TRBD2 matching 7 bases. The CDR3 contains 14 residues. Germline CDR1 is SGHTA and CDR2 is FQGNSA. V was clipped by 5 bases and J by 7 bases; unmatched bases: 8.

The gene calls are TRBV29-1 and TRBJ2-2; perhaps TRBD1 as D (5 bases). Germline V gives CDR1 SQVTM, CDR2 ANQGSEA. The germline V and J ends were trimmed by 3 bases and 7 bases, with 12 bases remaining between them. This CDR3 contains 13 residues. CDR3: CSVESGMSGELFF. As DNA, the CDR3 is TGCAGCGTTGAGTCAGGGATGAGCGGGGAGCTGTTTTTT.

The chain has TRBV27 and TRBJ1-1, with D tentatively TRBD1 (6 bases). The CDR3 runs to 14 residues. The germline CDR1 and CDR2 sequences are MNHEY and SMNVEV (reference sequence). Deletions cut 3 bases from V and 2 bases from J, with 10 bases between. CDR3 protein: CASSLQDSNTEAFF. The CDR3 DNA sequence: TGTGCCAGCAGTTTGCAGGACAGCAACACTGAAGCTTTCTTT.

The V call is TRBV4-1, the J call TRBJ2-7; unclear D gene. Germline loops: CDR1 MGHRA, CDR2 YSYEKL. The CDR3 contains 13 residues. V was shortened by 1 base and J by 4 bases, with 8 bases between the two germline ends. Written as DNA, the CDR3 is TGCGCCAGCAGCCAAGTAGGTGTGTACGAGCAGTACTTC. It encodes CASSQVGVYEQYF.

The chain employs TRBV5-6 and TRBJ2-5; D is ambiguous. The V end was cut by 0 bases, the J end by 1 base, with 10 bases between. Germline V gene sequence: CDR1 SGHDT, CDR2 YYEEEE. The CDR3 has 15 residues. CDR3 residues: CASSLAPAPQETQYF. The CDR3 DNA is TGTGCCAGCAGCTTGGCCCCGGCACCCCAAGAGACCCAGTACTTC.

This chain uses TRBV28 with TRBJ2-1; D might be TRBD1 (5 bases). CDR3 length: 22 amino acids. V was shortened by 8 bases and J by 3 bases, with 38 bases between the two germline ends. The germline gives CDR1 MDHEN, CDR2 SYDVKM. CDR3 residues: CASSRRQGADDSPALLYNEQFF. CDR3 in DNA: TGTGCCAGCTCTCGTAGGCAAGGGGCGGATGACTCCCCAGCCCTACTCTACAATGAGCAGTTCTTC.

This chain links TRBV29-1 with TRBJ2-3, with 7 bases that match TRBD1. The CDR3 runs 14 residues. The J segment lost 1 base and the V segment lost 8 bases, leaving 9 bases of the junction unmatched. CDR1 is SQVTM, CDR2 ANQGSEA, per germline. The CDR3 region has the DNA TGCAGCATGACAGGGATCCTCCGCACAGATACGCAGTATTTT. Translating gives CSMTGILRTDTQYF.

The rearrangement uses TRBV5-1 and TRBJ1-1, with a possible D match to TRBD1 (6 bases). Germline CDR1 reads SGHRS; CDR2 reads YFSETQ. V lost 0 bases, J lost 6 bases, and 9 bases lay in between. The CDR3 spans 13 residues. CDR3 bases: TGCGCCAGCAGCTTGGTCGGACAGCCTGAAGCTTTCTTT. Protein sequence: CASSLVGQPEAFF.

The rearrangement links TRBV6-1 to TRBJ2-6; D call uncertain. This CDR3 has 15 residues. Trimming stripped 1 base from V and 0 bases from J, with 4 bases between. Looked up from germline, CDR1 is MNHNS and CDR2 is SASEGT. CDR3 protein: CASSEDSSGANVLTF. The CDR3 DNA reads TGTGCCAGCAGTGAAGACAGCTCTGGGGCCAACGTCCTGACTTTC.

The rearrangement joins TRBV7-9 to TRBJ1-2; maybe TRBD1 (5 bases). The CDR3 spans 15 residues. The germline V gene encodes CDR1 SEHNR and CDR2 FQNEAQ (reference sequence). Trimming left V 5 bases short and J 0 bases short, with 13 bases between. CDR3 region: CASSPDRFSNYGYTF. The CDR3 DNA sequence: TGTGCCAGCAGCCCCGACAGATTCTCTAACTATGGCTACACCTTC.

The chain recombines TRBV2 with TRBJ2-1; 8 bases agree with TRBD2. There are 14 residues in the CDR3. Germline V gene data show CDR1 as SNHLY and CDR2 as FYNNEI. With V trimmed by 4 bases and J by 5 bases, 4 bases remained unmatched. CDR3: CASSVDSGNNEQFF. Written as DNA, the CDR3 is TGTGCCAGCAGTGTGGATAGCGGGAACAATGAGCAGTTCTTC.